This T cell receptor (beta chain) was documented in a study of technical replicates of blood from a handful of donors. In germline, CDR1 is SGHNT, CDR2 YYREEE (reference sequence). The germline V and J ends were trimmed by 2 bases and 1 base, with 16 bases remaining between them. CDR3 length: 17 residues. Sequencing used immunoSEQ multiplex PCR; TCRdb keeps in-frame clones, though not all of them. The data show roughly 80,000 clones, 94% seen once. The material sequenced was T cells isolated from PBMCs. The TCR comes from a human donor in good health. This rearrangement joins TRBV5-4 to TRBJ2-1; a weak D match, TRBD2 (6 bases). The CDR3 sequence: CASSLGSAGLSYNEQFF. DNA for the CDR3: TGTGCCAGCAGCTTAGGTTCAGCGGGTCTATCCTACAATGAGCAGTTCTTC.